Below are 26 T cell receptor beta chains sequenced from a single sample in a study of cytomegalovirus exposure and HLA in healthy donors. PCR primers comprised 60 Vbeta and 13 Jbeta primers. Produced via immunoSEQ multiplex PCR; TCRdb's table is partial and in-frame only. The table shows about 120,000 clones, with about 8% occurring only once. Sequencing was performed on PBMCs. Source of these receptors: a woman in her forties in good health and CMV-seropositive.

The CDR3 coding sequence is TGCGCCAGCAGCCAAGGGGCGGGGATAGACTATGGCTACACCTTC. This sequence encodes CASSQGAGIDYGYTF. The rearrangement uses TRBV4-1 and TRBJ1-2; D call uncertain. The CDR3 is 15 residues long. V was shortened by 1 base and J by 3 bases, with 12 bases between the two germline ends. Looked up from germline, CDR1 is MGHRA and CDR2 is YSYEKL.

This clone turned up a few times. The chain is built from TRBV5-6 and TRBJ1-1, with D unclear. Trimming shortened V by 4 bases and J by 1 base, and 14 bases separated the two germline ends. The germline CDR1 and CDR2 sequences are SGHDT and YYEEEE. The CDR3 has 15 residues. The CDR3 bases are TGTGCCAGCAGCCCGGGAGGCAGGCGGAACACTGAAGCTTTCTTT. Protein sequence: CASSPGGRRNTEAFF.

The sample holds a few counts of this clone. The rearrangement links TRBV11-3 to TRBJ2-2; TRBD2 matches 14 bases. The germline V gene has CDR1 SGHNT and CDR2 YENEEA. The ends lost 4 bases at V and 7 bases at J; junction bases unmatched: 5. This CDR3 is built from 16 residues. The CDR3 sequence: CASSSRGTSGGGELFF. In DNA form, the CDR3 reads TGTGCCAGCAGCTCCCGAGGGACTAGCGGGGGCGGGGAGCTGTTTTTT.

The gene calls are TRBV7-9 and TRBJ2-7; weak D call: TRBD2 (5 bases). There are 14 residues in the CDR3. Trimming took 1 base from V and 5 from J, leaving 12 bases between them. Germline V gene data show CDR1 as SEHNR and CDR2 as FQNEAQ (reference sequence). This CDR3 is CASSLVGDSNEQYF. In nucleotides, the CDR3 is TGTGCCAGCAGCTTAGTCGGGGATTCAAACGAGCAGTACTTC.

The chain is built from TRBV7-9 and TRBJ2-3; 7 bases line up with TRBD1. V shed 1 base, J shed 3 bases, and the junction held 7 bases outside the gene matches. Looked up from germline, CDR1 is SEHNR and CDR2 is FQNEAQ (reference sequence). CDR3 size: 16 residues. The CDR3 is CASSLGTGTATDTQYF. The DNA for the CDR3 is TGTGCCAGCAGCTTAGGAACCGGGACAGCGACAGATACGCAGTATTTT.

This clone appeared a few times. This chain links TRBV6-5 with TRBJ1-5, with TRBD1 as a possible D gene (6 bases). The germline V and J ends were trimmed by 0 bases and 5 bases, with 11 bases remaining between them. The CDR3 is 15 amino acids. Germline lookup yields CDR1 MNHEY and CDR2 SVGAGI. The CDR3 DNA sequence: TGTGCCAGCAGTTACTCCCAGGGGTTCGATCAGCCCCAGCATTTT. It codes for CASSYSQGFDQPQHF.

The rearrangement uses TRBV5-5 and TRBJ1-5; D uncertain. Trimming pared 0 bases from V and 0 bases from J, leaving 10 bases between. Germline loops: CDR1 SGHKS, CDR2 YYEKEE (reference sequence). This CDR3 contains 16 residues. CDR3 amino acids: CASSLGPVDSNQPQHF. In DNA, the CDR3 is TGTGCCAGCAGCTTGGGTCCAGTCGATAGCAATCAGCCCCAGCATTTT.

This clone was counted a few times. The chain recombines TRBV18 with TRBJ1-4, with a possible D match to TRBD1 (5 bases). This CDR3 is built from 14 residues. Between the trimmed V and J ends, which lost 0 bases and 7 bases, there was a span of 9 bases. Germline loops: CDR1 KGHSH, CDR2 LQKENI. Here the CDR3 reads CASSPPGTGEKLFF. As DNA, the CDR3 is TGTGCCAGCTCACCACCGGGTACAGGTGAAAAACTGTTTTTT. The complete variable domain, with remaining parts taken from reference TRBV18 and TRBJ1-4, reads NAGVMQNPRHLVRRRGQEARLRCSPMKGHSHVYWYRQLPEEGLKFMVYLQKENIIDESGMPKERFSAEFPKEGPSILRIQQVVRGDSAAYFCASSPPGTGEKLFFGSGTQLSVL.

This clone was seen a single time. V and J are TRBV12-5 and TRBJ2-3; tentative D call: TRBD2 (6 bases). V was trimmed by 5 bases and J by 6 bases, leaving 6 bases between them. Germline CDR1 and CDR2: LGHNT and FRNRAP. The CDR3 extends over 11 amino acids. The CDR3 region has the DNA TGTGCTAGTGGTGGAGGGGATACGCAGTATTTT. Its protein product is CASGGGDTQYF.

This rearrangement joins TRBV7-8 to TRBJ2-5, with D possibly matching TRBD1 (6 bases). CDR3 length equals 14 residues. CDR1 is SGHVS, CDR2 FQNEAQ, per germline. V lost 6 bases and J lost 1, with 12 bases in between. The CDR3 sequence: CASRLLGAQETQYF. The DNA of the CDR3 is TGTGCCAGCAGGCTACTGGGGGCCCAAGAGACCCAGTACTTC.

This clone has just a few counts. The V call is TRBV4-1, the J call TRBJ2-7; weak D call: TRBD1 (5 bases). CDR3 length: 16 amino acids. The V gene's germline CDR1 is MGHRA and CDR2 YSYEKL. V lost 0 bases and J lost 4, with 16 bases in between. Written as DNA, the CDR3 is TGCGCCAGCAGCCAAGATCTAGGGGCGATTTTATACGAGCAGTACTTC. It translates to CASSQDLGAILYEQYF.

This clone occurred a few times. The V call is TRBV6-1, the J call TRBJ2-3; D is undetermined. CDR1 and CDR2 from the germline V gene are MNHNS and SASEGT. CDR3 length equals 12 residues. Between the trimmed V and J ends, which lost 1 base and 7 bases, there was a span of 6 bases. This CDR3 reads CASSEGRNTQYF. CDR3 in DNA: TGTGCCAGCAGTGAAGGGCGGAATACGCAGTATTTT.

This clone was seen a few times. The CDR3 DNA follows: TGTGCCAGCAGCACAATGACAGGGATGGGAAATGAGCAGTTCTTC. Translated: CASSTMTGMGNEQFF. V is TRBV6-4 and J is TRBJ2-1, with 7 positions matching TRBD1. This CDR3 has 15 amino acids. Germline CDR1 is MRHNA and CDR2 is SNTAGT. V gave up 6 bases and J gave up 7 bases; unmatched junction bases: 12.

This clone was seen more than once but under ten times. This chain uses TRBV7-9 with TRBJ1-3; 7 positions match TRBD1. The germline gives CDR1 SEHNR, CDR2 FQNEAQ (reference sequence). The length of the CDR3 is 13 residues. J was trimmed by 16 bases and V by 5 bases; bases with no gene match: 14. The CDR3 loop is CASSSTGTAPRYF. DNA for the CDR3: TGTGCCAGCAGCAGCACCGGGACAGCTCCGCGGTATTTT.

In its sample, this clone was seen a few times. The rearrangement joins TRBV21-1 to TRBJ2-7; the table calls TRBD1, which could not be checked here. TRBV21-1 is reported as a pseudogene. The CDR3 is 15 residues long. Here the CDR3 DNA reads TGTGCCAGCAGCAGGGCAGCCCCGGTTGGCTACGAGCAGTACTTC. This codes for CASSRAAPVGYEQYF.

V and J are TRBV14 and TRBJ1-6; no reliable D call. CDR3 length equals 14 residues. V dropped 2 bases and J dropped 7 bases, with 9 bases sitting between them. Germline CDR1 is SGHDN and CDR2 is FVKESK. The CDR3: CASSQRTANSPLHF. The CDR3 DNA is TGTGCCAGCAGCCAACGAACAGCAAATTCACCCCTCCACTTT.

Concerning this clone: This sample also contains other DNA sequences that code for the same CDR3. The chain carries TRBV7-9 and TRBJ2-7; a weak D match, TRBD1 (6 bases). The CDR3 loop spans 12 amino acids. From germline, CDR1 is SEHNR and CDR2 FQNEAQ (reference sequence). V lost 6 bases and J 4 bases, leaving 10 bases between the germline ends. DNA for the CDR3: TGTGCCAGCAGTTCACAGGGTTACGAGCAGTACTTC. Translating it yields CASSSQGYEQYF. Variable domain in full (rest from reference TRBV7-9 and TRBJ2-7): DTGVSQNPRHKITKRGQNVTFRCDPISEHNRLYWYRQTLGQGPEFLTYFQNEAQLEKSRLLSDRFSAERPKGSFSTLEIQRTEQGDSAMYLCASSSQGYEQYFGPGTRLTVT.

This clone was counted between two and nine times. This rearrangement joins TRBV5-8 to TRBJ2-1, with 11 bases that match TRBD2. Germline assignment: CDR1 SGHTS and CDR2 YDEGEE. The V gene end was trimmed by 4 bases and the J gene end by 4 bases; junction bases not matched to a gene: 4. The CDR3 is 15 residues long. The CDR3 region is CASSSTSGGYNEQFF. DNA for the CDR3: TGTGCCAGCAGCAGTACTAGCGGGGGTTACAATGAGCAGTTCTTC.

This clone was counted a few times. The chain links TRBV6-1 to TRBJ2-3, with TRBD2 identical over 10 bases. Trimming at V came to 1 base and at J to 6 bases, leaving 4 bases not matched to a gene. Germline CDR1 reads MNHNS; CDR2 reads SASEGT. CDR3 length: 15 amino acids. The CDR3 here is CASSEERLAGDTQYF. The CDR3 bases are TGTGCCAGCAGTGAAGAGCGACTAGCGGGCGATACGCAGTATTTT.

J is TRBJ1-2 and V is TRBV5-1; no reliable D call. The CDR3 is 16 amino acids. Germline V lookup: CDR1 SGHRS, CDR2 YFSETQ. Trimming pared 0 bases from V and 3 bases from J, leaving 15 bases between. CDR3 coding DNA: TGCGCCAGCAGCTTGGATCCGGGGATGGATTACTATGGCTACACCTTC. Its translation is CASSLDPGMDYYGYTF.

This clone was seen only a few times. J is TRBJ1-1 and V is TRBV5-1; no reliable D call. CDR1 and CDR2 from the germline V gene are SGHRS and YFSETQ. Trimming pared 3 bases from V and 1 base from J, leaving 10 bases between. The CDR3 covers 14 residues. CDR3 in DNA: TGCGCCAGCAGCTCTATCCCTCAGAACACTGAAGCTTTCTTT. Amino acid sequence: CASSSIPQNTEAFF. Looking up the rest from reference TRBV5-1 and TRBJ1-1 gives the full variable domain: KAGVTQTPRYLIKTRGQQVTLSCSPISGHRSVSWYQQTPGQGLQFLFEYFSETQRNKGNFPGRFSGRQFSNSRSEMNVSTLELGDSALYLCASSSIPQNTEAFFGQGTRLTVV.

This rearrangement joins TRBV7-8 to TRBJ2-5; possibly TRBD1 for D (6 bases). Matching the DNA end better, TRBJ2-7 makes the J call doubtful. Germline CDR1 reads SGHVS; CDR2 reads FQNEAQ. The CDR3 totals 14 residues. This CDR3 is CASSNRASSYEQYF. CDR3 coding DNA: TGTGCCAGCAGTAACAGGGCCAGCTCCTACGAGCAGTACTTC.

This clone was found a few times. J is TRBJ1-3 and V is TRBV6-5; D uncertain. Looked up from germline, CDR1 is MNHEY and CDR2 is SVGAGI. Trimming cost V 0 bases and J 2 bases, with 5 bases left between them. This CDR3 is 14 amino acids long. The CDR3 here is CASSYSRAGNTIYF. The CDR3 DNA is TGTGCCAGCAGTTACTCTCGAGCTGGAAACACCATATATTTT.

The rearrangement links TRBV25-1 to TRBJ1-1; D is perhaps TRBD1 (6 bases). The V end was cut by 4 bases, the J end by 5 bases, with 14 bases between. Germline V gene lookup returns CDR1 MGHDK and CDR2 SYGVNS. The CDR3 sequence is 14 residues long. The CDR3 spells CASSAYRDRTEAFF. The CDR3 DNA sequence: TGTGCCAGCAGTGCATACAGGGATCGGACTGAAGCTTTCTTT.

This chain connects TRBV28 to TRBJ1-2; TRBD1 matches 9 bases. In germline, CDR1 is MDHEN, CDR2 SYDVKM. V shed 5 bases, J shed 8 bases, and the junction held 15 bases outside the gene matches. The CDR3 covers 16 residues. CDR3 sequence (DNA): TGTGCCAGCAGTGGGGGGTGGTTGGGACAGGGTTTGGGCTACACCTTC. It translates to CASSGGWLGQGLGYTF.

The genes are TRBV5-1 and TRBJ2-7; TRBD2 agrees at 12 bases. Trimming cost V 1 base and J 2 bases; bases outside gene matches: 10. The germline gives CDR1 SGHRS, CDR2 YFSETQ. This CDR3 comprises 18 residues. This chain's CDR3 is CASSLTTSGGSTPYEQYF. The CDR3 nucleotides are TGCGCCAGCAGCTTGACAACTAGCGGGGGGTCCACGCCCTACGAGCAGTACTTC.